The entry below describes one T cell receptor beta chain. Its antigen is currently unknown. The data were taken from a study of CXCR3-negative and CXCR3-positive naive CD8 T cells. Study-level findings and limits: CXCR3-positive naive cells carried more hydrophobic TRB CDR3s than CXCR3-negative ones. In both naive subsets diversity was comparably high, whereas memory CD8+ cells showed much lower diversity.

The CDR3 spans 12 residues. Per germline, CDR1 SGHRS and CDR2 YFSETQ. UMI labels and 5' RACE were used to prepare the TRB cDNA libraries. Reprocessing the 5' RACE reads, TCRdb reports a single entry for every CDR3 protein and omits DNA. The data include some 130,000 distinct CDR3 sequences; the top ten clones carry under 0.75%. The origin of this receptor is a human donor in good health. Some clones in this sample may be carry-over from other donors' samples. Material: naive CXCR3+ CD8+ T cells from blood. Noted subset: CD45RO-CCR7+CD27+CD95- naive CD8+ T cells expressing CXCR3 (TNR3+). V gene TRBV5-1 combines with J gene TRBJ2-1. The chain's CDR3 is CASSLLNNEQFF.